A selection of T cell receptor beta chains follows, all from one sample in a study of identical twins. One entry per CDR3 protein results from TCRdb running MiXCR on the 5' RACE reads. The sample contains around 480,000 distinct CDR3 sequences, approximately 15% of which appear only once. Separately, the same data were catalogued under a study of yellow fever vaccine responses in identical twins.

Sequences were obtained from CD4+ T cells sorted from blood. These receptors came from a woman between 18 and 29 years old in good health. Each CDR3 is given with its conserved first and last residue. D genes are given only for firm matches. The size of a clone is reported for some rows only, either as once, few or many, or as a class for expanded clones.

TRBD2,TRBJ2-1,few,TRBV28,CASSPQQGLAGAFDEQFF
TRBD2,TRBJ2-3,-,TRBV25-1,CASSQTSVSTDTQYF
TRBD1,TRBJ2-2,few,TRBV18,CASSPRDRDDTGELFF
-,TRBJ1-6,many,TRBV6-5,CASRGPNSPLHF
TRBD1,TRBJ2-3,many,TRBV4-3,CASSQRDSFTDTQYF
TRBD2,TRBJ2-1,-,TRBV12-3/TRBV12-4,CAFCPSGRGALYNEQFF
-,TRBJ2-5,-,TRBV18,CASSPPGAEETQYF
-,TRBJ2-1,few,TRBV30,CAWSVPLGEQFF
TRBD1,TRBJ2-5,few,TRBV5-1,CASSFGTGGKETQYF
TRBD2,TRBJ2-7,-,TRBV7-2,CASSHRGLAGSSYEQYF
-,TRBJ2-5,-,TRBV29-1,CSVVTGIQETQYF
-,TRBJ1-5,many,TRBV3-1,CASSQGAQPQHF